This T cell receptor beta chain is drawn from a study of cytomegalovirus exposure and HLA in healthy donors. The 120-subject validation cohort, separate from the 666-subject first cohort, included the donors. CDR1 MRHNA and CDR2 SNTAGT come from the germline V gene. The V and J ends lost 2 bases and 5 bases respectively, with 12 bases between them. This CDR3 contains 14 residues. Some clones are missing from TCRdb's copy, which holds only in-frame ones; the method was immunoSEQ multiplex PCR. The profile shows 120,000 or so clones, around 85% of them singletons. The V and J genes are TRBV6-4 and TRBJ1-1, with D possibly matching TRBD1 (6 bases). Material for sequencing was PBMCs. The source is a woman younger than 45 in good health and CMV-seronegative. The CDR3 DNA is TGTGCCAGCAGTGACGCAACAGGGTGGACTGAAGCTTTCTTT. This encodes CASSDATGWTEAFF.